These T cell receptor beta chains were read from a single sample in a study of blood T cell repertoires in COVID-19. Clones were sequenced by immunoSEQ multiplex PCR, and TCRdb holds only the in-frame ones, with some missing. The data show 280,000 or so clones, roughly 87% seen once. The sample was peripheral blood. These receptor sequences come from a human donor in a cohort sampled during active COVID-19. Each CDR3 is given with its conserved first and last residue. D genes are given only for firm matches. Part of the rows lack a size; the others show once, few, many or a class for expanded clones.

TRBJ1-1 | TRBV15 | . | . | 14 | TGTGCCACCAGCAGAGATCAGGGAAACACTGAAGCTTTCTTT | CATSRDQGNTEAFF
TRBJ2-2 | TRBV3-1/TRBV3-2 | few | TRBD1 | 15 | TGTGCCAGCAGCCGACAGGGACCCTACACCGGGGAGCTGTTTTTT | CASSRQGPYTGELFF
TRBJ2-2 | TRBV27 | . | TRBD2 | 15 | TGTGCCAGCAGCTCGAGCGGGAGGGTCGCCGGGGAGCTGTTTTTT | CASSSSGRVAGELFF
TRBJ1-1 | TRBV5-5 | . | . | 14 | TGTGCCAGCAGCTTGGCGACGGGTAACACTGAAGCTTTCTTT | CASSLATGNTEAFF
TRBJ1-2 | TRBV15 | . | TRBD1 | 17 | TGTGCCACCAGCCCAGGGACAGGGGGCGTTCCCATCGGTGGCTACACCTTC | CATSPGTGGVPIGGYTF
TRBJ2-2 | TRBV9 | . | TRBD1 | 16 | TGTGCCAGCAGCAAGCAGGGACAGACGGCAGGGGGGGAGCTGTTTTTT | CASSKQGQTAGGELFF
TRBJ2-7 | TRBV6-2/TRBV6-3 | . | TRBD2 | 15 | TGTGCCAGCAGTTACCCTAGCGGAGTTAAGGGCGAGCAGTACTTC | CASSYPSGVKGEQYF
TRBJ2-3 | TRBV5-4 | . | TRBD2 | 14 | TGTGCCAGCAGCTCCCGGACTAGCAGAGATACGCAGTATTTT | CASSSRTSRDTQYF
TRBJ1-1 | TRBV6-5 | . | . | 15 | TGTGCCAGCACCTCCCGGGGGACTATGAACACTGAAGCTTTCTTT | CASTSRGTMNTEAFF
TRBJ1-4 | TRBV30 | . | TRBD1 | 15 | TGTGCCTGGAGGCCCAGAGGACAGGGGGGTGAAAAACTGTTTTTT | CAWRPRGQGGEKLFF
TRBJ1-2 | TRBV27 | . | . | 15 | TGTGCCAGCAGTTTAAGAAGGGAGTCAAACTATGGCTACACCTTC | CASSLRRESNYGYTF
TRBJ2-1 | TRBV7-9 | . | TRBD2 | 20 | TGTGCCAGCAGCATAATAGTTGGGCTAGCGGGCCCCAGCTCCTACAATGAGCAGTTCTTC | CASSIIVGLAGPSSYNEQFF
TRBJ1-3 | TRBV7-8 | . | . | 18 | TGTGCCAGCAGCTTAGCCCTGTCGGCGTCTCCTCGGGGGTCTACCATATATTTT | CASSLALSASPRGSTIYF
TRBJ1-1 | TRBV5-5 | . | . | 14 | TGTGCCAGCAGCCGTATTACAGCGAACACTGAAGCTTTCTTT | CASSRITANTEAFF
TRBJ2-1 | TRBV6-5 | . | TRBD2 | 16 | TGTGCCAGCAGTTACACACTAGCGGGCTCCTACAATGAGCAGTTCTTC | CASSYTLAGSYNEQFF
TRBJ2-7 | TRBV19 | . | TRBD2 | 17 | TGTGCCAGTAACCCCGAAAGGACTAGCGGTAAAACCTACGAGCAGTACTTC | CASNPERTSGKTYEQYF
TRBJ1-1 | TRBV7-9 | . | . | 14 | TGTGCCAGCAGCTTAGAAGGAGGGGTGGGTGAAGCTTTCTTT | CASSLEGGVGEAFF
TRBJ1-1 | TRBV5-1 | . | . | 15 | TGCGCCAGCAGCATAACGCCAGGCGCATCGACTGAAGCTTTCTTT | CASSITPGASTEAFF
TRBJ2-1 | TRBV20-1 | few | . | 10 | TGCAGTGCTAACGGCAATGAGCAGTTCTTC | CSANGNEQFF
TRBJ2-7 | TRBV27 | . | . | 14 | TGTGCCAGCAGTCGTGGGGGCAGCTCCTACGAGCAGTACTTC | CASSRGGSSYEQYF
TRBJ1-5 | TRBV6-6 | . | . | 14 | TGTGCCAGCAGTTACTTAGATGCAAATCAGCCCCAGCATTTT | CASSYLDANQPQHF
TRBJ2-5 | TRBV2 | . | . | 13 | TGTGCCAGCAGTGCCGGGATGGGGGAGACCCAGTACTTC | CASSAGMGETQYF
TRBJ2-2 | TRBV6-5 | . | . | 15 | TGTGCCAGCAGTTACCGCGGGACCTCCACCGGGGAGCTGTTTTTT | CASSYRGTSTGELFF
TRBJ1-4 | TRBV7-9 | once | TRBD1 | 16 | TGTGCCAGCAGCTTTTCCAGGACAGGGAGAGTCGAAAAACTGTTTTTT | CASSFSRTGRVEKLFF
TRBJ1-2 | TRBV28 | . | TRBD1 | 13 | TGTGCCAGCAGCTTAAACAGGGGAGGAGGCTACACCTTC | CASSLNRGGGYTF
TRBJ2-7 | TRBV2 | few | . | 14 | TGTGCCAGCAGCACCGCGGGGCGGCACTACGAGCAGTACTTC | CASSTAGRHYEQYF
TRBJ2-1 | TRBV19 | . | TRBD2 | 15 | TGTGCCAGTAGTATAGCGGGACTAGCGGCACCCCCCGAGTTCTTC | CASSIAGLAAPPEFF
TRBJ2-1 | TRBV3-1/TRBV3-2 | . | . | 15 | TGTGCCAGCAGCCCGAAAGACACGATATACGGTGAGCAGTTCTTC | CASSPKDTIYGEQFF
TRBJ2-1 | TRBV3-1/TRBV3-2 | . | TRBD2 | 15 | TGTGCCAGCAGCAGAGCGGGAGGAGGGAACAATGAGCAGTTCTTC | CASSRAGGGNNEQFF
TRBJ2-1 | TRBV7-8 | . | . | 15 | TGTGCCAGCAGCTTAATGTCCACCCGAGGGAATGAGCAGTTCTTC | CASSLMSTRGNEQFF
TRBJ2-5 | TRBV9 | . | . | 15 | TGTGCCAGCAGCGTAGTTTCAGGGACACAAGAGACCCAGTACTTC | CASSVVSGTQETQYF
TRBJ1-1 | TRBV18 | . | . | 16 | TGTGCCAGCTCCTCCCCCGTGGGACATGGGAACACTGAAGCTTTCTTT | CASSSPVGHGNTEAFF
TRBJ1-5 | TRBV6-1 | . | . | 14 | TGTGCCAGCAGTGAAGGAGCGGGGAATCAGCCCCAGCATTTT | CASSEGAGNQPQHF
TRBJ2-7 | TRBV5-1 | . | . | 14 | TGCGCCAGCAGCTTAGGTGCGGAATCCTACGAGCAGTACTTC | CASSLGAESYEQYF
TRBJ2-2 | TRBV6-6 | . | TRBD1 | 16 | TGTGCCAGCAGGGCCCGGGACAGGGCGTTTGGCGGGGAGCTGTTTTTT | CASRARDRAFGGELFF
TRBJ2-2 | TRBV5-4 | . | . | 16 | TGTGCCAGCAGCTTTCCGCGGGCCGGGCCCTCCGGGGAGCTGTTTTTT | CASSFPRAGPSGELFF
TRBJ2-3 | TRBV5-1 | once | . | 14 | TGCGCCAGCAGCTTACGGGAGCTCACAGATACGCAGTATTTT | CASSLRELTDTQYF
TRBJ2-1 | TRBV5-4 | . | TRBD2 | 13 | TGTGCCAGCAGCCCGCGGGGGGGCAATGAGCAGTTCTTC | CASSPRGGNEQFF
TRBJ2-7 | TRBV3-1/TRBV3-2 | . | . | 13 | TGTGCCAGCAGCCGCGAGACTCCCTACGAGCAGTACTTC | CASSRETPYEQYF
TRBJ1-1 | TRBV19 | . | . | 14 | TGTGCCAGTAGTATTCAAGGCGGGAACACTGAAGCTTTCTTT | CASSIQGGNTEAFF
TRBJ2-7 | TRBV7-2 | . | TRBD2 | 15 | TGTGCCAGCAGCTCCCTGGGACTAGCGGGCGACGAGCAGTACTTC | CASSSLGLAGDEQYF
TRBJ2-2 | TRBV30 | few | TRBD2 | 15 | TGTGCCTGGAGAAATGTGGCTAGCGGGAGTGGGGAGCTGTTTTTT | CAWRNVASGSGELFF
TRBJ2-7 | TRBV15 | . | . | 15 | TGTGCCACCAGCAGAGACCCAGGTTCGGCCTACGAGCAGTACTTC | CATSRDPGSAYEQYF
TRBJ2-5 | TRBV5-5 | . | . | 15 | TGTGCCAGCAGCTTATCTTCGGGTTACCAAGAGACCCAGTACTTC | CASSLSSGYQETQYF
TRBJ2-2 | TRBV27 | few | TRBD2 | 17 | TGTGCCAGCAGTTTCCTGGGACTAGCGGGAGAGGGCGGGGAGCTGTTTTTT | CASSFLGLAGEGGELFF
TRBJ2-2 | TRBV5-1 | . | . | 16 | TGCGCCAGCGTACCTGTAAGTGGCCTAGCGTCGGGGGAGCTGTTTTTT | CASVPVSGLASGELFF
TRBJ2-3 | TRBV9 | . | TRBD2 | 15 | TGTGCCAGCAGCGTCGCTAGCGGGAGAACAGATACGCAGTATTTT | CASSVASGRTDTQYF
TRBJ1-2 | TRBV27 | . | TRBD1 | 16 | TGTGCCAGCAGTCAGAGATACACCGACAGGGTAGGGGGCTACACCTTC | CASSQRYTDRVGGYTF